These 13 T cell receptor beta chains originate from one sample sequenced in a study of blood T cell repertoires in COVID-19 (TCRdb year 2020). Library prep was done by the immunoSEQ multiplex PCR assay. As stored in TCRdb, this immuneACCESS dataset retains in-frame rearrangements with V and J assigned. A fraction of the clones does not appear; measured against another copy, unresolved V genes explain less than half of the discrepancy, and the remainder lacks a known reason. Here the sample has 430,000 or so clones; 70% to 90% occur a single time. Roughly 0.76% of the sample rests with the top ten. Sequencing was done on a sample of peripheral blood. The receptor set was obtained from a man between 18 and 29 years old with COVID-19, enrolled during active disease.

CDR3 in DNA: TGTGCCAGCAGCTTGGGGCCTACAGGGAACAATGAGCAGTTCTTC. It codes for CASSLGPTGNNEQFF. V gene TRBV7-9 combines with J gene TRBJ2-1, with D perhaps matching TRBD1 (6 bases). The CDR3 runs 15 residues. CDR1 is SEHNR, CDR2 FQNEAQ, per germline (reference sequence). V lost 3 bases, J lost 5 bases, and 14 bases lay in between.

The gene calls are TRBV5-4 and TRBJ2-4; 12 positions agree with TRBD2. The germline gives CDR1 SGHNT, CDR2 YYREEE (reference sequence). J lost 0 bases, V lost 0 bases, and 1 base had no gene match. This CDR3 contains 17 residues. The CDR3 DNA reads TGTGCCAGCAGCTTGGGACTAGCGGGAGTAGCCAAAAACATTCAGTACTTC. It translates to CASSLGLAGVAKNIQYF.

The chain is built from TRBV6-5 and TRBJ2-1; no definite D call. The CDR3 has 15 residues. Trimming cost V 0 bases and J 4 bases, with 10 bases left between them. Germline CDR1 MNHEY, CDR2 SVGAGI. The CDR3 bases are TGTGCCAGCAGTTACTCCCTGGGCCCATACAATGAGCAGTTCTTC. Protein sequence: CASSYSLGPYNEQFF.

The rearrangement joins TRBV10-1 to TRBJ2-3, with 8 bases identical to TRBD1. Germline V CDR1 and CDR2: WNHNN, SYGVQD (reference sequence). V shed 6 bases and J 4 bases; nucleotides not matched to a gene: 6. The length of the CDR3 is 14 residues. The CDR3 loop reads CASSRDRGADTQYF. The CDR3 DNA sequence: TGCGCCAGCAGCCGTGACAGGGGAGCAGATACGCAGTATTTT.

The rearrangement joins TRBV6-5 to TRBJ2-1; 8 bases are a match to TRBD1. The trim removed 4 bases at V and 4 bases at J, leaving 9 bases unmatched. This CDR3 has 16 amino acids. Germline V gives CDR1 MNHEY, CDR2 SVGAGI. The CDR3, as DNA: TGTGCCAGCAGTTCACTACAGGGGGTTGCGTACAATGAGCAGTTCTTC. Translating gives CASSSLQGVAYNEQFF.

The gene calls are TRBV6-5 and TRBJ1-5; 7 bases match TRBD1. The germline V gene encodes CDR1 MNHEY and CDR2 SVGAGI. V gave up 0 bases and J gave up 4 bases; unmatched junction bases: 3. This CDR3 comprises 15 residues. CDR3 sequence (DNA): TGTGCCAGCAGTTACTCCACGGGACAGAATCAGCCCCAGCATTTT. This gives the protein CASSYSTGQNQPQHF.

The gene calls are TRBV5-1 and TRBJ2-1; TRBD1 matches 7 bases. This CDR3 contains 14 residues. V trimming: 2 bases; J trimming: 3 bases; junction bases outside the gene matches: 2. Germline V gives CDR1 SGHRS, CDR2 YFSETQ. The CDR3 region is CASSLDRVYNEQFF. The CDR3 nucleotides are TGCGCCAGCAGCTTAGACAGGGTCTACAATGAGCAGTTCTTC.

The V call is TRBV3-1 (or the pseudogene TRBV3-2), the J call TRBJ2-1, with 16 bases lining up with TRBD2. In germline, CDR1 is LGHDT, CDR2 YNNKEL (reference sequence). The CDR3 has 18 amino acids. V was pared by 0 bases and J by 6 bases, with 5 bases of the junction left unmatched. The CDR3 DNA sequence: TGTGCCAGCAGCCAAGAGGGACTAGCGGGAGGGGGGAGCAATGAGCAGTTCTTC. It yields the protein CASSQEGLAGGGSNEQFF.

The chain carries TRBV24-1 and TRBJ1-2; D not resolved. The CDR3 contains 15 residues. Per germline, CDR1 KGHDR and CDR2 SFDVKD. The CDR3 protein is CVVGLGPETNYGYTF. Here the CDR3 DNA reads TGTGTTGTCGGCCTGGGCCCTGAAACTAACTATGGCTACACCTTC.

The chain combines TRBV2 with TRBJ2-2; 7 bases match TRBD2. Trimming removed 3 bases from V and 0 bases from J; junction bases left unmatched: 7. Germline CDR1 and CDR2: SNHLY and FYNNEI. This CDR3 spans 17 amino acids. CDR3 sequence reads: CASSDVRAGANTGELFF. The CDR3 DNA sequence: TGTGCCAGCAGTGACGTCCGGGCGGGGGCGAACACCGGGGAGCTGTTTTTT.

V usage is TRBV4-1 and J usage is TRBJ2-7; D remains ambiguous. With 0 bases removed from V and 0 bases from J, the gap between germline ends came to 18 bases. The CDR3 runs 18 residues. The V gene's germline CDR1 is MGHRA and CDR2 YSYEKL. The CDR3 reads CASSQDPRGVGSSYEQYF. DNA for the CDR3: TGCGCCAGCAGCCAAGATCCGAGAGGAGTCGGTAGCTCCTACGAGCAGTACTTC.

This chain connects TRBV19 to TRBJ2-7; 8 bases match TRBD1. Trimming took 1 base from V and 6 from J; bases not matched to a gene: 8. CDR1 LNHDA and CDR2 SQIVND come from the germline V gene (reference sequence). This CDR3 region has 15 residues. The CDR3 DNA sequence: TGTGCCAGTAGTATAGCTTCCAGGGGGCATGGCGAGCAGTACTTC. Amino acids: CASSIASRGHGEQYF.

The chain employs TRBV7-9 and TRBJ2-3; 7 positions agree with TRBD2. With V trimmed by 2 bases and J by 5 bases, 1 base remained unmatched. The germline V gene encodes CDR1 SEHNR and CDR2 FQNEAQ (reference sequence). The CDR3 extends over 13 amino acids. CDR3 residues: CASSLRGEDTQYF. Here the CDR3 DNA reads TGTGCCAGCAGCTTACGGGGGGAAGATACGCAGTATTTT.